The T cell receptor (beta chain) under discussion was sequenced for a study of spatial heterogeneity in lung cancer. Study-level information: Where present, follow-up PBMC were sequenced a median of roughly two years after resection. Raw sequencing reads included, on average, more than eight appearances of each unique TCR and UMI combination. Study-level points and caveats: In blood, ubiquitous expanded tumor TCRs appeared more at resection than follow-up.

Each TCR cDNA molecule bore a unique molecular identifier. TCRdb called the 5' RACE reads again in MiXCR, with one record for every CDR3 protein. Among fewer than 60,000 distinct CDR3 sequences listed, 6.5% to 7.5% were seen once. CDR1 is SGHRS, CDR2 YFSETQ, per germline. V lost 2 bases to trimming and J lost 5 bases; unmatched junction nucleotides: 6. This CDR3 has 14 residues. The time point was: blood at routine non-recurrence follow-up after resection. Unsorted tumor, nontumor lung tissue or cryopreserved PBMC supplied the whole RNA. This clonotype was picked up a small number of times. The antigen is not known.

The sequence came from a female donor with early-stage non-small cell lung cancer. This chain links TRBV5-1 with TRBJ2-7, with 8 positions matching TRBD1. Source: PBMCs, taken at follow-up. Here the CDR3 reads CASSLTGGEHEQYF. DNA of the CDR3: TGCGCCAGCAGCTTAACAGGGGGTGAACACGAGCAGTACTTC.